This T cell receptor (beta chain) was profiled in a study of shared clonotypes between healthy human individuals. Study-wide results and limits: An expected dependence of interdonor clonotype sharing on sequencing depth was noted.

Germline values: CDR1 SGDLS, CDR2 YYNGEE. Trimming shortened V by 2 bases and J by 0 bases, and 13 bases separated the two germline ends. CDR3 length: 16 residues. Only in-frame clones appear in the TCRdb table, and some are missing; sequencing was by immunoSEQ multiplex PCR. The profile shows around 550,000 clones, about 95% of them singletons. CD45RO negativity and positive selection for CCR7 defined naive CD8 cells, a population that excluded terminally differentiated effector memory CD45RA+ cells. To note about this clone: Its matching antigen is unknown.

The rearrangement links TRBV9 to TRBJ2-3; D possibly uses TRBD1 or TRBD2 (5 bases each). The sequence was collected from a woman in her twenties or thirties in good health. The sequencing sample was made of naive CD8+ T cells sorted from blood. The CDR3 nucleotides read TGTGCCAGCAGCGTCTGGGACGGTGCTAGCACAGATACGCAGTATTTT. Translated: CASSVWDGASTDTQYF.